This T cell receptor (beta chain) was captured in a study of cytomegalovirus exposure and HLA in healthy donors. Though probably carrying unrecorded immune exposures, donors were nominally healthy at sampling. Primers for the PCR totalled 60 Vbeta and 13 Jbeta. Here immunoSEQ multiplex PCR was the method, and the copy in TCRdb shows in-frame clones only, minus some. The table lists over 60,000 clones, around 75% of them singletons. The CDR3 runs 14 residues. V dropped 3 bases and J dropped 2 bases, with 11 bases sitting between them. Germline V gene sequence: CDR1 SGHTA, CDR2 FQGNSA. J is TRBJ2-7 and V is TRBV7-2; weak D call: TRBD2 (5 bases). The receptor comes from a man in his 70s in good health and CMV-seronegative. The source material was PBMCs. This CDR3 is CASSLEDGPYEQYF. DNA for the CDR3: TGTGCCAGCAGCTTGGAGGACGGACCCTACGAGCAGTACTTC. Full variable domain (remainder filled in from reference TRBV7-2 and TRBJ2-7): GAGVSQSPSNKVTEKGKDVELRCDPISGHTALYWYRQSLGQGLEFLIYFQGNSAPDKSGLPSDRFSAERTGGSVSTLTIQRTQQEDSAVYLCASSLEDGPYEQYFGPGTRLTVT.